This TCR beta chain was documented in a study of T-cell memory formation after mild COVID-19 (dated by TCRdb to the early 2020s). Study-level background: TCR sequence clusters from the two donors were largely donor specific. Two young, previously healthy adult volunteers made up the cohort, one male and one female. In two donors, T-cell clones that expanded and contracted after mild COVID-19 were tracked by sequencing TCRalpha and TCRbeta repertoires over time.

Ficoll-Paque density gradient centrifugation was used to isolate PBMCs. This clonotype was picked up a small number of times. This clone's antigen is unknown. No quality values exist for individual bases; no much larger clone is one base distant. On the study overall, not on this receptor specifically: Contracting CD4+ clones turned up mainly in the CM and EM memory subsets, whereas EMRA was where CD8+ clones were enriched. Whether the second-wave clones peaking on day 37 were SARS-CoV-2 specific was not confirmed. The study included only a couple of mild cases, and larger cohorts that include severe cases with pre-infection samples were judged to be necessary. Some responding clones were detected in pre-infection memory, suggesting pre-existing cross-reactive memory T cells joined the SARS-CoV-2 response. Clones contracting from day 15 to 85 had balanced CD4/CD8 phenotypes, while a second wave expanding from day 15 to 37 was biased towards CD4+.

TCRdb shows the sequencer as Illumina NovaSeq 6000. TCRalpha and TCRbeta cDNA libraries were built by 5'RACE with constant-segment primers, adding sample barcodes and unique molecular identifiers. Trizol reagent was used to extract RNA from every sample. The libraries were amplified in two PCR steps, and the second step added a second sample barcode and Illumina TruSeq adapters. Sequencing of libraries was performed on an Illumina NovaSeq with 2 x 150 bp paired-end reads. The published analysis was carried out like this. Demultiplexing of reads and collapsing into UMI-guided consensus sequences were performed with migec v1.2.7. Using mixcr v2.1.11, UMI consensuses were aligned to TRA and TRB V and J templates and then assembled into clonotypes. A clonotype was counted as expanded or contracted only when both edgeR and NoisET called the clonotype significant, with the noise models trained on biological replicates. For edgeR calls, a false discovery rate-adjusted p below 0.01 and a log2 fold-change threshold of 1 were applied. As an exploratory analysis of dynamics, max-normalized trajectories of the 1000 most abundant clonotypes were examined by PCA with hierarchical clustering. Each responding clone was given a CD4 or CD8 phenotype based on the CD4+ and CD8+ repertoires, which had been sequenced separately. In TCRdb, the public reads were trimmed at Q25 with fastp and aligned with MiXCR, with productive beta chains retained. Rows matching on CDR3 protein sequence are summarized as one entry with the most common DNA and genes. In this record, the V and J calls reflect TCRdb's handling and not the investigators' own analysis. The sample table lists roughly 300,000 distinct CDR3 sequences, 15% to 20% of them with a count of one. Roughly 24% of the sample is held by the ten biggest clonotypes.

Reading the germline V gene (reference sequence) gives CDR1 MNHEY and CDR2 SMNVEV. Reading from cysteine to phenylalanine, the CDR3 counts 14 amino acids. The retained sequence is limited to the CDR3, 42 bases, with the frame set at the first base. Trimmed from V: 8 bases; trimmed from J: 4 bases; junction bases lacking a gene match: 4. The origin of this receptor is a young man who had mild COVID-19 (a few samples of this study predate the infection). The sample titles of this study are shuffled in the database, so cell type and time point are left out; the donor was told from shared clones. The chain links TRBV27 with TRBJ2-5; TRBD2 lines up with 13 middle nucleotides. Sequenced sample: PBMCs or a T cell subset sorted from them (not recorded which). Here the CDR3 is given as CASRGLAGAETQYF. The DNA is as follows: TGTGCCAGCCGCGGACTAGCGGGGGCAGAGACCCAGTACTTC.